Listed below are T cell receptor beta chains from one sample, sequenced in a study of blood T cell repertoires in COVID-19. Repertoires were generated with immunoSEQ multiplex PCR, while TCRdb's copy carries only in-frame clones and drops some. The sample lists fewer than 700,000 clones, less than 90% occurring once. The sample taken for sequencing was peripheral blood. Every receptor here comes from a woman aged 45-65 years with COVID-19, enrolled during active disease. The CDR3 runs from the conserved cysteine through the conserved F or W. Each record gives: D gene, clone size, J gene, V gene, CDR3 DNA, CDR3 protein. A D gene is named only where the DNA matches it firmly. The size field is filled for only some rows; it gives once, few, many or a size class.

NA	NA	TRBJ1-2	TRBV25-1	TGTGCCAGCAGTGCCAGCTATGGCTACACCTTC	CASSASYGYTF
TRBD1	NA	TRBJ1-2	TRBV30	TGTGCCTGGAGTTGGGGGACAGGGGGAAACCGCTATGGCTACACCTTC	CAWSWGTGGNRYGYTF
TRBD1	NA	TRBJ1-6	TRBV19	TGTGCCAGTAGTACGGGACAGCCCAATTCACCCCTCCACTTT	CASSTGQPNSPLHF
NA	NA	TRBJ1-2	TRBV6-5	TGTGCCAGCAGTTACTCCGGGACACTTTCCTATGGCTACACCTTC	CASSYSGTLSYGYTF
NA	few	TRBJ1-6	TRBV19	TGTGCCAGTAGTATAGGACTGATTAATTCACCCCTCCACTTT	CASSIGLINSPLHF
NA	NA	TRBJ2-3	TRBV7-9	TGTGCCAGCAGCCCTGGGCACACAGATACGCAGTATTTT	CASSPGHTDTQYF
NA	NA	TRBJ2-3	TRBV27	TGTGCCAGCAGTTTCATAGGTAGCCGGGGGGATACGCAGTATTTT	CASSFIGSRGDTQYF
NA	NA	TRBJ1-1	TRBV11-3	TGTGCCAGCAGTCTAGAGGGCGACACTGAAGCTTTCTTT	CASSLEGDTEAFF
NA	NA	TRBJ2-3	TRBV2	TGTGCCAGCAAGGACAGAGCTAGCACAGATACGCAGTATTTT	CASKDRASTDTQYF
TRBD1	NA	TRBJ2-7	TRBV13	TGTGCCAGCAGGCCTACAGGGGGCTACGAGCAGTACTTC	CASRPTGGYEQYF
TRBD1	NA	TRBJ1-1	TRBV4-1	TGCGCCAGCAGGAGAACGGGACAGGGATCCCCGGGAGCTTTCTTT	CASRRTGQGSPGAFF
NA	NA	TRBJ1-3	TRBV30	TGTGCCTGGACGGCAGGGGACTCTGGAAACACCATATATTTT	CAWTAGDSGNTIYF
TRBD1	NA	TRBJ1-2	TRBV19	TGTGCCAGTAGTTCGGGACAGGGGGCCTATGGCTACACCTTC	CASSSGQGAYGYTF
TRBD2	NA	TRBJ2-1	TRBV19	TGTGCCAGTAGCGTCCTAGCGGGGACCAATGAGCAGTTCTTC	CASSVLAGTNEQFF
NA	NA	TRBJ1-1	TRBV30	TGTGCCTGGAAGGGGGGGCATGGCACTGAAGCTTTCTTT	CAWKGGHGTEAFF
NA	once	TRBJ1-1	TRBV6-2/TRBV6-3	TGTGCCAGCAGTCGGGTGAACACTGAAGCTTTCTTT	CASSRVNTEAFF
TRBD1	NA	TRBJ1-6	TRBV4-1	TGCGCCAGCAGCCAAGCGGGACAGGGTGGATCACCCCTCCACTTT	CASSQAGQGGSPLHF
NA	few	TRBJ1-2	TRBV5-1	TGCGCCAGCAGCTCTCGGACAGACAGTTTCTCTGGCTACACCTTC	CASSSRTDSFSGYTF
NA	NA	TRBJ1-4	TRBV7-8	TGTGCCACTGGACAGCCTAATGAAAAACTGTTTTTT	CATGQPNEKLFF
NA	once	TRBJ1-1	TRBV2	TGTGCCAGCAGTAAATACAAGTCAATGAACACTGAAGCTTTCTTT	CASSKYKSMNTEAFF
NA	NA	TRBJ1-6	TRBV10-2	TGCGCCAGCAGTGAAAACACGGTACAGGGATCAGATTCACCCCTCCACTTT	CASSENTVQGSDSPLHF
NA	NA	TRBJ1-1	TRBV7-2	TGTGCCAGCAGCTTGTATGAGGGAACCGAAGCTTTCTTT	CASSLYEGTEAFF
NA	NA	TRBJ1-1	TRBV19	TGTGCCAGTAGTTCGGGACTCCTGAACACTGAAGCTTTCTTT	CASSSGLLNTEAFF
NA	once	TRBJ2-7	TRBV21-1	TGTGCCAGCAGCAAACACCCCGGGTACGAGCAGTACTTC	CASSKHPGYEQYF
NA	NA	TRBJ1-3	TRBV30	TGTGCCTGGACACTCCTTCCTGGAAACACCATATATTTT	CAWTLLPGNTIYF
NA	NA	TRBJ1-1	TRBV6-6	TGTGCCAGCAGTTACGAGGTCAGCAGGAACACTGAAGCTTTCTTT	CASSYEVSRNTEAFF
TRBD2	NA	TRBJ2-1	TRBV7-8	TGTGCCAGCAGCTTGGTCACTAGCGGGGGAGGACGTGAGCAGTTCTTC	CASSLVTSGGGREQFF
NA	once	TRBJ1-1	TRBV5-1	TGCGCCAGCAGAGCCCCGGGCGGACAAATGAACACTGAAGCTTTCTTT	CASRAPGGQMNTEAFF
TRBD2	NA	TRBJ2-3	TRBV5-1	TGCGCCAGCAGCTCCGGGACTAGCGTGGCAGATACGCAGTATTTT	CASSSGTSVADTQYF
TRBD2	NA	TRBJ2-5	TRBV25-1	TGTGCCAGCAGTGAAATGGGGACTAGCGGGCTGAAAGAGACCCAGTACTTC	CASSEMGTSGLKETQYF
TRBD1	NA	TRBJ1-2	TRBV5-1	TGCGCCAGCAGCTTGGAAAGTCAGGGGGCGCGGGGCTACACCTTC	CASSLESQGARGYTF
NA	NA	TRBJ2-7	TRBV5-6	TGTGCCAGCAGCGTACGGCAGGGATCCTACGAGCAGTACTTC	CASSVRQGSYEQYF
NA	NA	TRBJ1-2	TRBV11-2	TGTGCCAGCAGCTTTACCGGACAGAACTATGGCTACACCTTC	CASSFTGQNYGYTF
TRBD1	NA	TRBJ1-1	TRBV6-5	TGTGCCAGCAGGGGGACAGGGGCTGAAGCTTTCTTT	CASRGTGAEAFF
TRBD1	once	TRBJ1-1	TRBV2	TGTGCCAGCAGCGTAGGACAGGCCTTTGAAGCTTTCTTT	CASSVGQAFEAFF
NA	NA	TRBJ1-1	TRBV9	TGTGCCAGCAGCGCCGGGGCGGGGCTGGCGTACACTGAAGCTTTCTTT	CASSAGAGLAYTEAFF
NA	NA	TRBJ1-4	TRBV27	TGTGCCAGCAGGGACAGCCTTAATGAAAAACTGTTTTTT	CASRDSLNEKLFF
TRBD2	NA	TRBJ2-1	TRBV28	TGTGCCAGCAGCTGGGGGGGGGATGAGCAGTTCTTC	CASSWGGDEQFF
NA	NA	TRBJ1-2	TRBV29-1	TGCAGCGTGGCCAGGGTTGGTGGTGGCTACACCTTC	CSVARVGGGYTF
NA	NA	TRBJ1-1	TRBV4-2	TGTGCCAGCAGCCAAGAAGGTTTTGGTGGGGCTCCCATGAACACTGAAGCTTTCTTT	CASSQEGFGGAPMNTEAFF
NA	NA	TRBJ2-7	TRBV9	TGTGCCAGCAGCGTATCGGAGGGATCCGAGCAGTACTTC	CASSVSEGSEQYF
TRBD1	NA	TRBJ2-2	TRBV28	TGTGCCAGCAGCTTAACCGACAGGGCAACCGGGGAGCTGTTTTTT	CASSLTDRATGELFF
NA	NA	TRBJ2-2	TRBV7-9	TGTGCCAGCAGCTTTGGGCGTCGACCCGGGGAGCTGTTTTTT	CASSFGRRPGELFF
NA	NA	TRBJ2-2	TRBV4-1	TGCGCCAGCAGCCAATCCGGGATAACGAACACCGGGGAGCTGTTTTTT	CASSQSGITNTGELFF
TRBD1	NA	TRBJ1-2	TRBV7-9	TGTGCCAGCAGCATGACAGGGAAGGATGGCTACACCTTC	CASSMTGKDGYTF
TRBD1	NA	TRBJ1-5	TRBV5-5	TGTGCCAGCAGCTGGATGGGACAGGGAAATCAGCCCCAGCATTTT	CASSWMGQGNQPQHF
TRBD1	NA	TRBJ2-1	TRBV24-1	TGTGCCACCAGTAACCCAACCGGGACAGGAATAAACAATGAGCAGTTCTTC	CATSNPTGTGINNEQFF
NA	NA	TRBJ1-1	TRBV19	TGTGCCACCTCGAGGAACACTGAAGCTTTCTTT	CATSRNTEAFF
TRBD1	NA	TRBJ1-2	TRBV5-1	TGCGCCAGCAGCCCCCAGGGGGACTATGGCTACACCTTC	CASSPQGDYGYTF
TRBD1	NA	TRBJ2-1	TRBV24-1	TGTGCCACCCAACCCAGGGGGTCCTACAATGAGCAGTTCTTC	CATQPRGSYNEQFF
TRBD1	NA	TRBJ1-3	TRBV5-6	TGTGCCAGCAGCTTCCACAGGGGTTCTGGAAACACCATATATTTT	CASSFHRGSGNTIYF
NA	NA	TRBJ1-1	TRBV10-3	TGTGCCTCCCATGGCGCGGGCCCATTGGGCGCTGAAGCTTTCTTT	CASHGAGPLGAEAFF